These 15 T cell receptor beta chains were sequenced from one sample in a study of blood T cell repertoires in COVID-19. Sequencing used immunoSEQ multiplex PCR; TCRdb keeps in-frame clones, though not all of them. The table lists about 100,000 clones, about 77% of them singletons, with roughly 31% in the top ten. The sample taken for sequencing was peripheral blood. All receptors derive from a man between 65 and 80 years old with active or convalescent COVID-19.

The rearrangement joins TRBV4-2 to TRBJ2-2; 12 bases align to TRBD2. V shed 0 bases, J shed 4 bases, and the junction held 9 bases outside the gene matches. Germline-derived CDR1 and CDR2 are LGHNA and YNFKEQ. This CDR3 comprises 19 residues. The CDR3 sequence: CASSQEPGTSGSGTGELFF. DNA for the CDR3: TGTGCCAGCAGCCAAGAACCCGGGACTAGCGGGTCGGGCACCGGGGAGCTGTTTTTT.

This chain joins TRBV6-2 or TRBV6-3 and TRBJ1-2, with TRBD1 matching 9 bases. This CDR3 contains 16 residues. Trimming cost V 4 bases and J 2 bases; bases outside gene matches: 8. Germline V gene sequence: CDR1 MNHEY, CDR2 SVGEGT. The CDR3: CASSFAGTGLNYGYTF. The CDR3 coding sequence is TGTGCCAGCAGTTTCGCCGGGACAGGGTTAAACTATGGCTACACCTTC.

V usage is TRBV6-5 and J usage is TRBJ1-5; D is perhaps TRBD1 (5 bases). CDR1 and CDR2 from the germline V gene are MNHEY and SVGAGI. V gave up 2 bases and J gave up 0 bases, with 8 bases separating them. This CDR3 spans 15 amino acids. The CDR3 coding sequence is TGTGCCAGCAGTTACGGACAATCTAGCAATCAGCCCCAGCATTTT. This gives the protein CASSYGQSSNQPQHF.

The V call is TRBV19, the J call TRBJ1-6, with a possible D match to TRBD1 (6 bases). CDR3 length: 15 residues. V lost 4 bases and J 5 bases, leaving 12 bases between the germline ends. Germline V gene data show CDR1 as LNHDA and CDR2 as SQIVND (reference sequence). CDR3 loop: CASSTLTGNNSPLHF. The CDR3 nucleotides are TGTGCCAGTAGTACCTTGACAGGAAATAATTCACCCCTCCACTTT.

The V call is TRBV27, the J call TRBJ2-7; 7 positions agree with TRBD2. The CDR3 sequence is 18 residues long. Germline V gives CDR1 MNHEY, CDR2 SMNVEV (reference sequence). J gave up 1 base and V 2 bases, and 14 bases lay outside the gene matches. Written as DNA, the CDR3 is TGTGCCAGCAGTTTAGGGCTCCCCCGGCGGGGGATATCCTACGAGCAGTACTTC. Its protein is CASSLGLPRRGISYEQYF.

The chain carries TRBV18 and TRBJ2-6; no reliable D call. V was pared by 3 bases and J by 6 bases, with 6 bases between. The germline CDR1 and CDR2 sequences are KGHSH and LQKENI. CDR3 length equals 13 residues. This chain's CDR3 is CASSPTVANVLTF. The CDR3 DNA reads TGTGCCAGCTCACCCACGGTGGCCAACGTCCTGACTTTC.

J is TRBJ2-1 and V is TRBV19, with 8 bases fitting TRBD2. Germline trimming cut 7 bases from V and 7 bases from J; bases unmatched to any gene: 12. Germline V gives CDR1 LNHDA, CDR2 SQIVND (reference sequence). The CDR3 sequence is 15 residues long. The CDR3: CASTTSREVTNEQFF. The CDR3 bases are TGTGCCAGTACCACCTCGCGGGAGGTGACTAATGAGCAGTTCTTC.

The J gene is TRBJ1-3, the V gene TRBV30; tentatively, D is TRBD1 (6 bases). The V gene's germline CDR1 is GTSNPN and CDR2 SVGIG (reference sequence). The CDR3 contains 16 residues. The V gene lost 0 bases and the J gene lost 0 bases, with 12 bases spanning the gap. CDR3 loop: CAWSVGGDISGNTIYF. DNA of the CDR3: TGTGCCTGGAGTGTAGGGGGGGATATCTCTGGAAACACCATATATTTT.

V is TRBV4-2 and J is TRBJ2-7; 8 nucleotides align to TRBD1. The CDR3 has 16 residues. The junction had 10 bases not matched to a gene; V was cut back by 0 bases and J by 6 bases. Germline V gene lookup returns CDR1 LGHNA and CDR2 YNFKEQ. The CDR3 protein is CASSQEQGDTNGEQYF. The CDR3 nucleotides read TGTGCCAGCAGCCAAGAACAGGGGGATACGAACGGCGAGCAGTACTTC.

The chain couples TRBV2 to TRBJ2-2, with 8 nucleotides matching TRBD2. Per the germline V gene, CDR1 is SNHLY and CDR2 is FYNNEI. Trimming cost V 4 bases and J 4 bases; bases outside gene matches: 8. CDR3 length: 16 amino acids. CDR3 nucleotides: TGTGCCAGCAGTGTATTACGGGAGGGTGGCACCGGGGAGCTGTTTTTT. This gives the protein CASSVLREGGTGELFF. Full variable domain (remainder filled in from reference TRBV2 and TRBJ2-2): EPEVTQTPSHQVTQMGQEVILRCVPISNHLYFYWYRQILGQKVEFLVSFYNNEISEKSEIFDDQFSVERPDGSNFTLKIRSTKLEDSAMYFCASSVLREGGTGELFFGEGSRLTVL.

V is TRBV5-1 and J is TRBJ2-7; 7 positions match TRBD1. The V segment lost 0 bases and the J segment 3 bases; nucleotides outside the gene matches: 3. Germline lookup yields CDR1 SGHRS and CDR2 YFSETQ. The CDR3 is made up of 14 amino acids. The CDR3 loop reads CASSLDRGDYEQYF. In nucleotides, the CDR3 is TGCGCCAGCAGCTTGGACAGGGGAGACTACGAGCAGTACTTC.

This chain uses TRBV19 with TRBJ2-3; a possible D gene is TRBD2 (5 bases). V was pared by 3 bases and J by 2 bases, with 9 bases between. Germline V gene sequence: CDR1 LNHDA, CDR2 SQIVND (reference sequence). This CDR3 has 14 residues. This chain's CDR3 is CASSMEAYTDTQYF. The CDR3 DNA is TGTGCCAGTAGTATGGAGGCGTACACAGATACGCAGTATTTT.

The genes are TRBV23-1 and TRBJ2-7; D gene unclear. TRBV23-1 is reported as an ORF; its role is uncertain. The ends were cut back, 2 bases at V and 3 bases at J, with 8 bases in the middle. The CDR3 runs 13 residues. This CDR3 reads CASSQTPNYEQYF. CDR3 sequence (DNA): TGCGCCAGCAGTCAAACTCCTAACTACGAGCAGTACTTC.

This chain connects TRBV2 to TRBJ1-1; a possible D gene is TRBD1 (5 bases). V shed 8 bases and J shed 3 bases, with 22 bases lying between them. The CDR3 has 16 amino acids. CDR1 and CDR2 (germline): SNHLY, FYNNEI. This CDR3 is CASSRRSTGGHTEAFF. DNA for the CDR3: TGTGCCAGCTCCAGAAGATCGACCGGGGGTCACACTGAAGCTTTCTTT. The full variable domain, completed using reference TRBV2 and TRBJ1-1, is EPEVTQTPSHQVTQMGQEVILRCVPISNHLYFYWYRQILGQKVEFLVSFYNNEISEKSEIFDDQFSVERPDGSNFTLKIRSTKLEDSAMYFCASSRRSTGGHTEAFFGQGTRLTVV.

The rearrangement joins TRBV5-8 to TRBJ1-2; maybe TRBD1 (6 bases). The CDR3 totals 18 residues. Trimming took 0 bases from V and 8 from J, leaving 26 bases between them. Germline values: CDR1 SGHTS, CDR2 YDEGEE. The CDR3 sequence: CASSLGAYRDRSPRGYTF. The CDR3 nucleotides are TGTGCCAGCAGCTTGGGAGCATATCGAGACAGGAGTCCTCGGGGCTACACCTTC. The full variable domain, rest sourced from reference TRBV5-8 and TRBJ1-2, is EAGVTQSPTHLIKTRGQQATLRCSPISGHTSVYWYQQALGLGLQFLLWYDEGEERNRGNFPPRFSGRQFPNYSSELNVNALELEDSALYLCASSLGAYRDRSPRGYTFGSGTRLTVV.